A selection of T cell receptor beta chains follows, all from one sample in a study of blood T cell repertoires in COVID-19. Profiled with immunoSEQ multiplex PCR; TCRdb holds only in-frame clones, not every one. The sample holds a few hundred thousand clones; under 90% are singletons and the top ten take roughly 0.92%. Input material: peripheral blood. Every receptor here comes from a woman in her 40s who had recovered from COVID-19. CDR3s include the opening cysteine and the closing phenylalanine or tryptophan. The D gene is left open where the match is weak. Only some rows state a clone size, as once, few, many or a class for expanded clones.

>.|TRBJ2-7|.|TRBV5-6
CASSLNYERGWNEQYF
TGTGCCAGCAGCTTGAATTACGAAAGGGGCTGGAACGAGCAGTACTTC
>TRBD2|TRBJ2-7|.|TRBV27
CASSPAGTSGGSSYEQYF
TGTGCCAGCAGCCCTGCCGGGACTAGCGGGGGTAGCTCCTACGAGCAGTACTTC
>.|TRBJ1-4|.|TRBV7-9
CASSLGSTATNEKLFF
TGTGCCAGCAGCTTGGGGAGCACGGCAACTAATGAAAAACTGTTTTTT
>TRBD1|TRBJ1-2|few|TRBV6-6
CASTTGALTGGYTF
TGTGCCAGCACCACAGGGGCCCTGACCGGGGGCTACACCTTC
>.|TRBJ2-2|.|TRBV7-9
CASSQTAGWTGELFF
TGTGCCAGCAGCCAGACAGCAGGGTGGACCGGGGAGCTGTTTTTT
>.|TRBJ2-7|.|TRBV5-4
CASSAGSSTDSYEQYF
TGTGCCAGCAGCGCCGGGTCGTCGACAGATTCCTACGAGCAGTACTTC
>.|TRBJ1-4|.|TRBV24-1
CATSDRTAGNEKLFF
TGTGCCACCAGTGATCGGACTGCGGGGAATGAAAAACTGTTTTTT
>.|TRBJ2-1|.|TRBV28
CASRRGTIGGNEQFF
TGTGCCAGCAGGCGGGGGACTATAGGGGGTAATGAGCAGTTCTTC
>.|TRBJ1-6|.|TRBV28
CASKLARQGNSPLHF
TGTGCCAGCAAACTGGCCCGGCAGGGTAATTCACCCCTCCACTTT
>.|TRBJ2-1|few|TRBV19
CASLGGATYNEQFF
TGTGCCAGCTTGGGCGGGGCCACCTACAATGAGCAGTTCTTC
>.|TRBJ2-1|.|TRBV5-6
CASSRVSNEQFF
TGTGCCAGCAGCCGGGTAAGCAACGAGCAGTTCTTC
>TRBD1|TRBJ1-2|.|TRBV30
CAWSAGTGDGYTF
TGTGCCTGGAGTGCCGGGACAGGGGATGGCTACACCTTC
>.|TRBJ1-2|.|TRBV28
CASASEANGYTF
TGTGCCAGCGCCTCGGAGGCTAATGGCTACACCTTC
>TRBD1|TRBJ2-7|.|TRBV6-5
CASRSPGTGGSGQYF
TGTGCCAGCAGGTCGCCCGGGACAGGGGGTTCCGGGCAGTACTTC
>TRBD1|TRBJ1-4|.|TRBV16
CASNQGTGGGKLFF
TGTGCCAGCAACCAAGGGACAGGGGGCGGAAAACTGTTTTTT
>TRBD2|TRBJ2-1|.|TRBV2
CASSATGTSAYNEQFF
TGTGCCAGCAGCGCCACCGGGACTAGCGCCTACAATGAGCAGTTCTTC
>.|TRBJ1-5|.|TRBV19
CASSTSGGHHSNQPQHF
TGTGCCAGTAGTACCTCGGGCGGGCACCATAGCAATCAGCCCCAGCATTTT
>.|TRBJ2-3|.|TRBV7-9
CASSLGAFGADTQYF
TGTGCCAGCAGCTTAGGGGCCTTCGGGGCAGATACGCAGTATTTT
>.|TRBJ2-2|.|TRBV5-8
CASSPPPGSGELFF
TGTGCCAGCAGCCCCCCCCCAGGGTCCGGGGAGCTGTTTTTT
>TRBD1|TRBJ2-5|.|TRBV18
CASFEDRTRAQYF
TGTGCCAGCTTCGAGGACAGGACAAGGGCCCAGTACTTC
>TRBD2|TRBJ2-7|few|TRBV10-3
CAISVGLAGETYEQYF
TGTGCCATCAGTGTTGGACTAGCGGGAGAGACCTACGAGCAGTACTTC
>.|TRBJ2-4|.|TRBV27
CASSPPAGLAKNIQYF
TGTGCCAGCAGTCCCCCCGCCGGGTTAGCCAAAAACATTCAGTACTTC
>TRBD1|TRBJ1-5|.|TRBV19
CASNRDRGQPQHF
TGTGCCAGTAACCGGGACAGGGGACAGCCCCAGCATTTT
>TRBD1|TRBJ1-2|.|TRBV29-1
CSVHPGQGAYGYTF
TGCAGCGTCCACCCCGGACAGGGTGCCTATGGCTACACCTTC
>.|TRBJ2-2|.|TRBV27
CASSFPGNTGELFF
TGTGCCAGCAGTTTCCCGGGGAACACCGGGGAGCTGTTTTTT
>TRBD1|TRBJ2-7|once|TRBV11-2
CASSLVGGTGAREQYF
TGTGCCAGCAGCTTAGTAGGGGGGACAGGGGCTCGGGAGCAGTACTTC
>.|TRBJ2-7|.|TRBV7-2
CASSFGGTISYEQYF
TGTGCCAGCAGCTTTGGCGGGACCATCTCCTACGAGCAGTACTTC
>TRBD1|TRBJ2-5|once|TRBV18
CASSRSQGEQETQYF
TGTGCCAGCTCACGCTCACAGGGGGAGCAAGAGACCCAGTACTTC